This T cell receptor (beta chain) appears in the sequencing data of a study of blood T cell repertoires in COVID-19. Study details: The United States, Italy and Spain supplied acute and convalescent COVID-19 samples.

Living in about two dozen US areas, the participants were between about 18 and 95 years of age. Researchers sorted participants into cohorts using their self-reported clinical history. Either two negative PCRs, clearance, or symptom resolution qualified Cohort 3 donors as recovered. Generated by immunoSEQ multiplex PCR, the TCRdb table keeps only in-frame clones and is missing some. The sample has around 400,000 clones; over 85% are singletons. What was sequenced was PBMCs or T cells enriched from blood (not recorded which). The TCR comes from a woman aged 25 to 39 who had recovered from COVID-19.

The CDR3 DNA reads as TGTGCCTGGAGTAGCGGGGGGGCTCAATACGAGCAGTACTTC. Amino acids: CAWSSGGAQYEQYF. This chain connects TRBV30 to TRBJ2-7, with 10 bases fitting TRBD2. The trim removed 2 bases at V and 4 bases at J, leaving 5 bases unmatched. Germline V gene lookup returns CDR1 GTSNPN and CDR2 SVGIG (reference sequence). The CDR3 runs to 14 residues.